These 5 T cell receptor beta chains came from one sample sequenced in a study of shared clonotypes between healthy human individuals. Libraries were prepared by immunoSEQ multiplex PCR; TCRdb keeps only in-frame clonotypes and omits some of them. The table lists around 700,000 clones, under 80% of them singletons. The sample comprised memory CD4+ T cells sorted from blood. As to subset: CD45RA-negative fraction. The origin of the receptors is a woman under 40 in good health.

The V gene is TRBV28, the J gene TRBJ1-3, with TRBD1 as a possible D gene (5 bases). V shed 7 bases and J shed 0 bases, with 16 bases lying between them. The CDR3 sequence is 16 residues long. Germline CDR1 MDHEN, CDR2 SYDVKM. CDR3 sequence reads: CASTSWAGPSGNTIYF. The CDR3 DNA reads as TGTGCCAGCACATCGTGGGCAGGGCCCTCTGGAAACACCATATATTTT.

V gene TRBV7-9 combines with J gene TRBJ2-3; 10 bases align to TRBD2. The germline V gene encodes CDR1 SEHNR and CDR2 FQNEAQ (reference sequence). This CDR3 contains 16 residues. J gave up 2 bases and V 3 bases, and 5 bases lay outside the gene matches. The CDR3 loop reads CASSFGLAENTDTQYF. CDR3 bases: TGTGCCAGCAGCTTTGGACTAGCGGAAAACACAGATACGCAGTATTTT.

The chain recombines TRBV7-2 with TRBJ1-2, with D perhaps matching TRBD1 (5 bases). CDR1 is SGHTA and CDR2 is FQGNSA in the germline V gene. The CDR3 sequence is 13 residues long. With 6 bases removed from V and 5 bases from J, the gap between germline ends came to 13 bases. CDR3 bases: TGTGCCAGCAGTGATCAGGGACCTTATGGCTACACCTTC. Its protein is CASSDQGPYGYTF.

V gene TRBV6-1 combines with J gene TRBJ2-7; 8 bases agree with TRBD2. J was trimmed by 2 bases and V by 4 bases; bases with no gene match: 10. The CDR3 extends over 16 amino acids. Germline assignment: CDR1 MNHNS and CDR2 SASEGT. The CDR3 DNA is TGTGCCAGCAGTGGGGGTTTGGGCGGGAGGCCCTACGAGCAGTACTTC. It encodes CASSGGLGGRPYEQYF.

This rearrangement joins TRBV10-2 to TRBJ2-1; D possibly corresponds to TRBD2 (6 bases). Trimming shortened V by 5 bases and J by 5 bases, and 7 bases separated the two germline ends. The CDR3 sequence is 12 residues long. CDR1 is WSHSY, CDR2 SAAADI, per germline. The CDR3 nucleotides are TGCGCCAGCAGTCAGCGGGACAATGAGCAGTTCTTC. Protein sequence: CASSQRDNEQFF.